This is a list of T cell receptor beta chains from one sample in a study of blood T cell repertoires in COVID-19. This table comes from immunoSEQ multiplex PCR, and its TCRdb copy is limited to in-frame clones, with some not included. The sample records under 450,000 clones, roughly 92% being singletons. The sequenced sample was PBMCs or T cells enriched from blood (not recorded which). The receptors were sampled from a woman between 40 and 55 years old who had been exposed to COVID-19. CDR3s include the opening cysteine and the closing phenylalanine or tryptophan. A D gene is named only where the DNA matches it firmly. Only some rows state a clone size, as once, few, many or a class for expanded clones.

d_gene | j_gene | v_gene | abundance | CDR3nt | CDR3aa
TRBD1 | TRBJ1-2 | TRBV24-1 | - | TGTGCCACCAGTGACAGGACAGGGGGCGATGGCTACACCTTC | CATSDRTGGDGYTF
- | TRBJ2-7 | TRBV10-2 | - | TGCGCCAGCTCAACACAGGGCTACGAGCAGTACTTC | CASSTQGYEQYF
- | TRBJ1-5 | TRBV2 | - | TGTGCCAGCAGTCCCTCGAATCAGCCCCAGCATTTT | CASSPSNQPQHF
TRBD1 | TRBJ2-2 | TRBV28 | - | TGTGCCAGCACCTTTTTACAGGGGGCTACGGGCGGGGAGCTGTTTTTT | CASTFLQGATGGELFF
- | TRBJ1-1 | TRBV6-5 | - | TGTGCCAGCAGTCAGACAGCGAACACTGAAGCTTTCTTT | CASSQTANTEAFF
TRBD1 | TRBJ1-2 | TRBV7-8 | - | TGTGCCAGCAGCGCCCGCGGGACAGGGAATGGCTACACCTTC | CASSARGTGNGYTF
TRBD1 | TRBJ2-3 | TRBV6-5 | - | TGTGCCAGCAGGGACAGGGGTATTGGGACAGATACGCAGTATTTT | CASRDRGIGTDTQYF
- | TRBJ2-1 | TRBV7-9 | - | TGTGCCAGCAGCCCTAGCTCAGGGGTTTACAATGAGCAGTTCTTC | CASSPSSGVYNEQFF
- | TRBJ1-1 | TRBV7-3 | - | TGTGCCAGCAGCAGTACACAAAACACTGAAGCTTTCTTT | CASSSTQNTEAFF
- | TRBJ1-4 | TRBV12-3/TRBV12-4 | - | TGTGCCAGCAGCGGACAGCCTAATGAAAAACTGTTTTTT | CASSGQPNEKLFF
TRBD1 | TRBJ1-1 | TRBV7-8 | - | TGTGCCAGCAGCAGACCGGGACAGTACACTGAAGCTTTCTTT | CASSRPGQYTEAFF
- | TRBJ1-6 | TRBV7-9 | - | TGTGCCAGCAGCTTTTCCGATTCACCCCTCCACTTT | CASSFSDSPLHF
- | TRBJ2-3 | TRBV9 | - | TGTGCCAGCACCGTGGGGCTCCTGATCACAGATACGCAGTATTTT | CASTVGLLITDTQYF
- | TRBJ1-2 | TRBV4-3 | - | TGCGCCAGCAGCCAGGGAGTTATCTCCTATGGCTACACCTTC | CASSQGVISYGYTF
TRBD2 | TRBJ2-7 | TRBV7-6 | - | TGTGCCAGCTCGGCCGGACTAGACTACGAGCAGTACTTC | CASSAGLDYEQYF
TRBD1 | TRBJ1-2 | TRBV18 | - | TGTGCCAGCTCACCAAACAGGGGATCTGACTATGGCTACACCTTC | CASSPNRGSDYGYTF
- | TRBJ1-1 | TRBV7-6 | - | TGTGCCAGCAGCTTACAGGGGCGGGGGGTGAACACTGAAGCTTTCTTT | CASSLQGRGVNTEAFF
TRBD1 | TRBJ2-7 | TRBV5-1 | - | TGCGCCAGCAGCCCCGGGACAGGGGTCTCCGAGCAGTACTTC | CASSPGTGVSEQYF
TRBD1 | TRBJ1-6 | TRBV18 | - | TGTGCCAGCTCCCTCCGGGACAGAAATTCACCCCTCCACTTT | CASSLRDRNSPLHF
TRBD2 | TRBJ2-7 | TRBV6-5 | - | TGTGCCAGCAGTTACCCGGTGGGCGGGGGTGGCTACGAGCAGTACTTC | CASSYPVGGGGYEQYF
- | TRBJ2-1 | TRBV5-1 | - | TGCGCCAGCAGCTTGTCGACAGGCTCCTACAATGAGCAGTTCTTC | CASSLSTGSYNEQFF
- | TRBJ1-1 | TRBV18 | - | TGTGCCAGCTCACCATCAGGGAACACCGAAGCTTTCTTT | CASSPSGNTEAFF
TRBD2 | TRBJ2-5 | TRBV3-1/TRBV3-2 | - | TGTGCCAGCAGCCCGCGACTAGCGGGTACTCAAGAGACCCAGTACTTC | CASSPRLAGTQETQYF
- | TRBJ2-7 | TRBV21-1 | - | TGTGCCAGCAGCAAAGGGACTAGCGGGGGCTCCGAGGGGGAGCAGTACTTC | CASSKGTSGGSEGEQYF
- | TRBJ2-5 | TRBV5-1 | - | TGCGCCAGCAGCTTGGAGTATGCGCTACCCCCCTCTAAAGAGACCCAGTACTTC | CASSLEYALPPSKETQYF
TRBD1 | TRBJ1-1 | TRBV19 | - | TGTGCCAGTGGAAACCTGGACAGGGGAACGAACACTGAAGCTTTCTTT | CASGNLDRGTNTEAFF
- | TRBJ1-1 | TRBV7-9 | - | TGTGCCAGCAGCTTAGTACAGACGAACACTGAAGCTTTCTTT | CASSLVQTNTEAFF
TRBD1 | TRBJ1-1 | TRBV19 | - | TGTGCCAGTAAGACAGGGGATAAGAACACTGAAGCTTTCTTT | CASKTGDKNTEAFF
- | TRBJ1-6 | TRBV3-1/TRBV3-2 | - | TGTGCCAGTACCCAGGGAAATAATTCACCCCTCCACTTT | CASTQGNNSPLHF
TRBD1 | TRBJ2-1 | TRBV18 | - | TGTGCCAGCTCACCACAACAGGGGAGCTCCTACAATGAGCAGTTCTTC | CASSPQQGSSYNEQFF
- | TRBJ2-3 | TRBV19 | - | TGTGCCAGTTTAGTTAACCCCACAGATACGCAGTATTTT | CASLVNPTDTQYF
TRBD2 | TRBJ2-1 | TRBV7-9 | few | TGTGCCAGCAGCCCCACTGGTAGCGGGGGGGCAAATGAGCAGTTCTTC | CASSPTGSGGANEQFF
TRBD1 | TRBJ2-7 | TRBV4-1 | - | TGCGCCAGCAGCCAACGACAGGGGAGCGAGCAGTACTTC | CASSQRQGSEQYF
- | TRBJ2-3 | TRBV19 | - | TGTGCCAGTAGTAGCTGGCCCTCGACAGATACGCAGTATTTT | CASSSWPSTDTQYF
- | TRBJ1-1 | TRBV27 | - | TGTGCCAGCAGTTTATGGGAAGGAGGGCCTGACGCTTTCTTT | CASSLWEGGPDAFF
TRBD1 | TRBJ2-3 | TRBV30 | - | TGTGCCTCCAACGGACAGGGGACGCATACGCAGTATTTT | CASNGQGTHTQYF
TRBD1 | TRBJ1-2 | TRBV7-8 | - | TGTGCCAGCAGCTCCCAATCAACGGGCCCCGGGACAGGGGGCCGGTATGGCTACACCTTC | CASSSQSTGPGTGGRYGYTF
TRBD1 | TRBJ1-2 | TRBV5-5 | - | TGTGCCAGCAGCCCAAGAACACTGATTCCACAGGGGGAATATGGCTACACCTTC | CASSPRTLIPQGEYGYTF
- | TRBJ1-1 | TRBV5-1 | - | TGCGCCAGCAGCTTGCGGCAGGGGAACACTGAAGCTTTCTTT | CASSLRQGNTEAFF
- | TRBJ2-1 | TRBV11-3 | - | TGTGCCAGCAGCTTAGACGCCGGCAATGAGCAGTTCTTC | CASSLDAGNEQFF
- | TRBJ2-7 | TRBV7-9 | - | TGTGCCAGCAGCCCAGGGATAGTGAACTACGAGCAGTACTTC | CASSPGIVNYEQYF
TRBD1 | TRBJ1-1 | TRBV5-5 | - | TGTGCCAGCAGCTTAGAGGGACAGGGGGTAAAGAGGACTGAAGCTTTCTTT | CASSLEGQGVKRTEAFF
TRBD2 | TRBJ2-7 | TRBV7-9 | - | TGTGCCAGCAGCGCCCGGACTAGCGGTGACTACGAGCAGTACTTC | CASSARTSGDYEQYF
TRBD1 | TRBJ1-1 | TRBV12-3/TRBV12-4 | - | TGTGCCAGCAGTTTACGACAGGGCGGCGAAGCTTTCTTT | CASSLRQGGEAFF
TRBD1 | TRBJ2-2 | TRBV7-9 | once | TGTGCCAGCATCCCAGGGGGAGCGAACACCGGGGAGCTGTTTTTT | CASIPGGANTGELFF
TRBD1 | TRBJ2-3 | TRBV13 | - | TGTGCCAGCAGCTGGGACAGTGGGACAGATACGCAGTATTTT | CASSWDSGTDTQYF
- | TRBJ1-5 | TRBV12-5 | - | TGTGCTAGTGGTTTGTCCGCCGGTCAGCCCCAGCATTTT | CASGLSAGQPQHF
TRBD2 | TRBJ2-2 | TRBV14 | - | TGTGCCAGCAGCCAAGAGGGGCGGGGGACCGGGGAGCTGTTTTTT | CASSQEGRGTGELFF
- | TRBJ1-2 | TRBV3-1/TRBV3-2 | once | TGTGCCAGCAGCCCGAGGGTGGCAAACTATGGCTACACCTTC | CASSPRVANYGYTF
TRBD1 | TRBJ2-3 | TRBV12-3/TRBV12-4 | once | TGTGCCAGCAGACGTACAGGGGGTACGCAGTATTTT | CASRRTGGTQYF